Sequencing of this T cell receptor beta chain was carried out in a study of T cell repertoires in cytomegalovirus infection. As for this clonotype: Its antigen is unknown. At one boundary the junction diverges from the germline segment, which might be a read error.

Each CDR3 protein is one row after TCRdb ran MiXCR on the reads. The data contain fewer than 1,000,000 distinct CDR3 sequences, roughly a third of them singletons. Germline loops: CDR1 SGHVT, CDR2 SQSDAQ. This CDR3 is 13 amino acids long. The TCR originated in a human donor in good health (CMV status not recorded). Some clones in this sample may be carry-over from other donors' samples. The chain has TRBV7-4 and TRBJ1-1; possible D gene TRBD1, 6 bases. The sample here was cultured CD8+ T cells from PBMCs, taken from culture after CMV antigen stimulation. The CDR3 region has the DNA TGTGCCAACAGCCTGGACAGTAGCACTGAAGCTTTCTTT. Translating gives CANSLDSSTEAFF. The whole variable domain, filled in from reference TRBV7-4 and TRBJ1-1, reads GAGVSQSPRYKVAKRGRDVALRCDSISGHVTLYWYRQTLGQGSEVLTYSQSDAQRDKSGRPSGRFSAERPERSVSTLKIQRTEQGDSAVYLCANSLDSSTEAFFGQGTRLTVV.